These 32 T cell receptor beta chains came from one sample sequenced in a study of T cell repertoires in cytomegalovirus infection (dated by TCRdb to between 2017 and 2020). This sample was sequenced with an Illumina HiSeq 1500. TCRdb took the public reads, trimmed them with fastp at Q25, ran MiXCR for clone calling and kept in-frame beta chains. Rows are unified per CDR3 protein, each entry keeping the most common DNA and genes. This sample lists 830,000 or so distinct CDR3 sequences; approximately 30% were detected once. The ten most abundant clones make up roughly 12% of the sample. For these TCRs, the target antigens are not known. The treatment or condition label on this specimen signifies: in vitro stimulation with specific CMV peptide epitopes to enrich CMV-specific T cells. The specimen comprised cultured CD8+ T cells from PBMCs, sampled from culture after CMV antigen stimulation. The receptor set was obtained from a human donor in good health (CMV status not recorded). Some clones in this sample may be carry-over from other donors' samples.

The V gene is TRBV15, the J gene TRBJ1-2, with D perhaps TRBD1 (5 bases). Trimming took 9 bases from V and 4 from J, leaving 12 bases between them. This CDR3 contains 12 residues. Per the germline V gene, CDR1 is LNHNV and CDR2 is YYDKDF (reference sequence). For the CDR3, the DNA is TGTGCCACGAATCAGGGAAGCTATGGCTACACCTTC. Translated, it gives CATNQGSYGYTF.

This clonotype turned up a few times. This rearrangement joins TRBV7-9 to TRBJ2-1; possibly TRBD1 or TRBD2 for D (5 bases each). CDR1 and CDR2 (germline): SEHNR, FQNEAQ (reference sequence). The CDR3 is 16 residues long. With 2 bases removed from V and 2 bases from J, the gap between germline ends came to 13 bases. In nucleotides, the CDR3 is TGTGCCAGCAGCTTATACTTAGGGGACCCCTACAATGAGCAGTTCTTC. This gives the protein CASSLYLGDPYNEQFF.

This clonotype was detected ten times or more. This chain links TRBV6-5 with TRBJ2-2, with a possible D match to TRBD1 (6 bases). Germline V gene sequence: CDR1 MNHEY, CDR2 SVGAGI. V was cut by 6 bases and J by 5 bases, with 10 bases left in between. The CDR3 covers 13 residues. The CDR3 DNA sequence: TGTGCCAGCAGAACAGGGAAAACCGGGGAGCTGTTTTTT. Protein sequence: CASRTGKTGELFF.

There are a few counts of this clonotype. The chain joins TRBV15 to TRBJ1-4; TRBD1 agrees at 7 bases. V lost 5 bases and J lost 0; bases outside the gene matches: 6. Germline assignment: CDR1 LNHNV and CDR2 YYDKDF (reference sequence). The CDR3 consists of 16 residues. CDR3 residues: CATSDGQDATNEKLFF. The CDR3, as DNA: TGTGCCACCAGCGATGGACAGGACGCAACTAATGAAAAACTGTTTTTT.

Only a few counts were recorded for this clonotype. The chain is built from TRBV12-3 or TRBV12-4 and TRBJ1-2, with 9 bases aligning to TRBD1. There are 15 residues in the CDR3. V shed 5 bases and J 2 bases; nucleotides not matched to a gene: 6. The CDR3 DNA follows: TGTGCCAGCAGTCCCTGGGACAGGGTAAACTATGGCTACACCTTC. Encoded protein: CASSPWDRVNYGYTF.

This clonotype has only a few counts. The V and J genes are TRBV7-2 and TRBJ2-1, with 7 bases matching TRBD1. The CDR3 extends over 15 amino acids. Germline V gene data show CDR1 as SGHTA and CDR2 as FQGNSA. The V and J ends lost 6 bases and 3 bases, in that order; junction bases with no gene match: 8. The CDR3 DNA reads TGTGCCAGCAGACTCCGGGACAGCGTCTACAATGAGCAGTTCTTC. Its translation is CASRLRDSVYNEQFF.

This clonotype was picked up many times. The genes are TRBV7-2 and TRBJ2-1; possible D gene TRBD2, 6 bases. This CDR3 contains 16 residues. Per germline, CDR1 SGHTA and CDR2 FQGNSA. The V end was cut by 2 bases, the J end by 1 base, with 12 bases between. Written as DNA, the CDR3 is TGTGCCAGCAGCTTACGGCGGGGCCCTTCCTACAATGAGCAGTTCTTC. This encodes CASSLRRGPSYNEQFF.

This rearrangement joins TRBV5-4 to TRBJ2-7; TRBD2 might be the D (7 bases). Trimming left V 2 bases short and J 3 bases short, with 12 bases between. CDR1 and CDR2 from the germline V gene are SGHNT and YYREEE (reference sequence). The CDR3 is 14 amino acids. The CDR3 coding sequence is TGTGCCAGCAGCTTTAAGGGAGGGGGCTACGAGCAGTACGTC. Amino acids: CASSFKGGGYEQYV.

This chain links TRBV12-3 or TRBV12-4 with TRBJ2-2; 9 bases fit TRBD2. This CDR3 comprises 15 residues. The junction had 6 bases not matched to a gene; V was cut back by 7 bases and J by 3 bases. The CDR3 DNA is TGTGCCAGCATGAGCGGGGGGTCGGACACCGGGGAGCTGTTTTTT. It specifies CASMSGGSDTGELFF.

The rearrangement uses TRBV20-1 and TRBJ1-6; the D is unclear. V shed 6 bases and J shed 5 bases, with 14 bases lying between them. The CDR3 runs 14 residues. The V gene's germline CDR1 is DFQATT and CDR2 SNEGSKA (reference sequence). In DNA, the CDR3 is TGCAGTGCCCCGTGGTTGAGTGATAATTCACCCCTCCACTTT. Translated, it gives CSAPWLSDNSPLHF.

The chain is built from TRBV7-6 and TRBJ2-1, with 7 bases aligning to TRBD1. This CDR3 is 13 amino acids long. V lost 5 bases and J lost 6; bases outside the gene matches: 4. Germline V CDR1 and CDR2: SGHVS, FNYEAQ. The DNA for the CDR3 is TGTGCCAGCAGCGGGGCAGGGGGCAATGAGCAGTTCTTC. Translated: CASSGAGGNEQFF.

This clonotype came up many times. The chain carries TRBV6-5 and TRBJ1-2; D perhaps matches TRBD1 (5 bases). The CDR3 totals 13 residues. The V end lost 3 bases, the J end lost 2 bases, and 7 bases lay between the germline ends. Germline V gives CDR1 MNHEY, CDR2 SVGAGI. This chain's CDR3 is CASSYAGNYGYTF. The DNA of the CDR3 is TGTGCCAGCAGTTATGCAGGGAACTATGGCTACACCTTC.

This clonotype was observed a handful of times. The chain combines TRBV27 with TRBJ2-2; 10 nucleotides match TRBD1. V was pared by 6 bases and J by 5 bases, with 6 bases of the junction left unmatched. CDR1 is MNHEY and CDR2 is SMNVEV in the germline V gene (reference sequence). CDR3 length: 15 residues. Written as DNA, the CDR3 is TGTGCCAGCAGCCGCAGACAGGGGGCGACCGGGGAGCTGTTTTTT. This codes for CASSRRQGATGELFF.

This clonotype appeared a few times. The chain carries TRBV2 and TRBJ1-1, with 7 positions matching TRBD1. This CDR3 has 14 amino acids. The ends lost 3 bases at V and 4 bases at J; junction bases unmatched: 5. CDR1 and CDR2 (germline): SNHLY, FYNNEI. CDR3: CASSERGGRTEAFF. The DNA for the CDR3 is TGTGCCAGCAGTGAGAGAGGGGGCCGCACTGAAGCTTTCTTT.

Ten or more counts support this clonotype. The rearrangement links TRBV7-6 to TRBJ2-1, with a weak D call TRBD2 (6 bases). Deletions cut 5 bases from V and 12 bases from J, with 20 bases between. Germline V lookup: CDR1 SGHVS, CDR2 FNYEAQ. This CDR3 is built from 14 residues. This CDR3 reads CASSPRSGPTGQFF. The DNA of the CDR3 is TGTGCCAGCAGCCCCCGTAGCGGTCCTACAGGGCAGTTCTTC.

Written as DNA, the CDR3 is TGCAGTGCTAGAGATCAGAGGGCGGGTGACTATGGCTACACCTTC. Residues: CSARDQRAGDYGYTF. This chain joins TRBV20-1 and TRBJ1-2; no definite D call. CDR3 size: 15 residues. The V and J ends lost 0 bases and 3 bases respectively, with 14 bases between them. Germline CDR1 DFQATT, CDR2 SNEGSKA (reference sequence).

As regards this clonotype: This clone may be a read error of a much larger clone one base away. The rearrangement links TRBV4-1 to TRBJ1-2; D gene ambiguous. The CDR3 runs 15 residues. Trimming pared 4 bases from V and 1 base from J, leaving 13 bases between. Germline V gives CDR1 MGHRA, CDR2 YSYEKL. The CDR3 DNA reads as TGCGCCAGCAGCCCCCCCCGCGAAAATAACTATGGCTACACCTTC. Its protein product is CASSPPRENNYGYTF.

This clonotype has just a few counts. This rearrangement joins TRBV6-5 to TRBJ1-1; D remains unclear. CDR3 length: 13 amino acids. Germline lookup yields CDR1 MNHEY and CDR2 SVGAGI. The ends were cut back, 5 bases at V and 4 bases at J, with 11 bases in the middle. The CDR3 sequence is CASSPDSGTEAFF. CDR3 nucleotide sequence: TGTGCCAGCAGTCCCGACTCTGGCACTGAAGCTTTCTTT.

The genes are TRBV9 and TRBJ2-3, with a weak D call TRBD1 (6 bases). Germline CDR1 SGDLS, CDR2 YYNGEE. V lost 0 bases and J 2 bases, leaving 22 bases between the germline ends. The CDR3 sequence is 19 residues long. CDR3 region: CASSVEGRGFLPVTDTQYF. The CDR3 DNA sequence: TGTGCCAGCAGCGTAGAAGGCAGGGGCTTCCTCCCAGTCACAGATACGCAGTATTTT.

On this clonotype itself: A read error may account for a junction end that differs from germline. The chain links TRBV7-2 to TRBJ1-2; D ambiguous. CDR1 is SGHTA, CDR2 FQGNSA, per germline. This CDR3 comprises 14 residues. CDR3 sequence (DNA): TGTGCCAACAGCTTAGCAGCGTCCCCGAGGGGCTACACCTTC. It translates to CANSLAASPRGYTF. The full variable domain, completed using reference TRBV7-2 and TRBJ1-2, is GAGVSQSPSNKVTEKGKDVELRCDPISGHTALYWYRQSLGQGLEFLIYFQGNSAPDKSGLPSDRFSAERTGGSVSTLTIQRTQQEDSAVYLCANSLAASPRGYTFGSGTRLTVV.

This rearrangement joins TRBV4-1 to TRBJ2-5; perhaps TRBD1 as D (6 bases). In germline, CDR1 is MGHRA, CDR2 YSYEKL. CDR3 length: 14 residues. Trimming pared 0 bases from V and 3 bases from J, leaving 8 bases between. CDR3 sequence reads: CASSQEQGEETQYF. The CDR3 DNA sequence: TGCGCCAGCAGCCAAGAACAGGGCGAAGAGACCCAGTACTTC.

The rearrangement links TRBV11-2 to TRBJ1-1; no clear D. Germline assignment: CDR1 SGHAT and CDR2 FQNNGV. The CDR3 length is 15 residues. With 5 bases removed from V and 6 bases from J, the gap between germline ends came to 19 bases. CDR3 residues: CASSAWTAAEPEAFF. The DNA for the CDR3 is TGTGCCAGCAGCGCTTGGACTGCGGCCGAACCTGAAGCTTTCTTT.

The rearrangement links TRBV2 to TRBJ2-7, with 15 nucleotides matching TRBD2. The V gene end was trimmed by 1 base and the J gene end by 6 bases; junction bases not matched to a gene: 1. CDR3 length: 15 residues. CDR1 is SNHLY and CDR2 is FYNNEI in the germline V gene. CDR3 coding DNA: TGTGCCAGCAGTGAAGAGGGACTAGCGGGGGGCGAGCAGTACGTC. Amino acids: CASSEEGLAGGEQYV.

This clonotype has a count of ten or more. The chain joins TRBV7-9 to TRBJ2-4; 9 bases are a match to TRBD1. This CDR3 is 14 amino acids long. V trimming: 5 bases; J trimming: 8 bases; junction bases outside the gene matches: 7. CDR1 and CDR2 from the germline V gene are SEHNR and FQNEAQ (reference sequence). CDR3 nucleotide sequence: TGTGCCAGCAGCAACCGGGACAGGGAGGACATTCAGTACTTC. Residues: CASSNRDREDIQYF.

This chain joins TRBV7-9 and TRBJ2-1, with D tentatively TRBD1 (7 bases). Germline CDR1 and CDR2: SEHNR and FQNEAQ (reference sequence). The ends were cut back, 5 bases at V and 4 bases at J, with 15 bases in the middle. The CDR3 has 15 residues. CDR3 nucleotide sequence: TGTGCCAGCAGCCCAGGGGGGCCAGCTTACAATGAGCAGTTCTTC. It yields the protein CASSPGGPAYNEQFF.

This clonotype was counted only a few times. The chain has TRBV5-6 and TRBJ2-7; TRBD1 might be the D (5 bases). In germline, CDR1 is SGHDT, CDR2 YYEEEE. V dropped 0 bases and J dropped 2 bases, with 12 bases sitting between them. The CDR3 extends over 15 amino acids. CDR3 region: CASSLGAGKAYEQYF. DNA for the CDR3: TGTGCCAGCAGCTTGGGGGCAGGGAAAGCCTACGAGCAGTACTTC.

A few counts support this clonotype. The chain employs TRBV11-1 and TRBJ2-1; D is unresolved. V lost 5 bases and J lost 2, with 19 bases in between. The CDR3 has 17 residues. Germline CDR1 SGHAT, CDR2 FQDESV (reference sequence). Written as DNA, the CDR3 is TGTGCCAGCAGCCTACACCCGGTTCGATACGCCTACAATGAGCAGTTCTTC. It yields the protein CASSLHPVRYAYNEQFF.

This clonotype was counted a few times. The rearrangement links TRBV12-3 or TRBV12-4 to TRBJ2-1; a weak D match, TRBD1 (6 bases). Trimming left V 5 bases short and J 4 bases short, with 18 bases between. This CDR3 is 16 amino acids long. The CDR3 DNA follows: TGTGCCAGCAGTCCACTGGGTATGACAGGATACAATGAGCAGTTCTTC. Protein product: CASSPLGMTGYNEQFF.

The DNA for the CDR3 is TGCGCCAGCAGCAACGGGGACGGAACACAAGAGACCCAGTACTTC. It specifies CASSNGDGTQETQYF. V and J are TRBV4-3 and TRBJ2-5; tentatively, D is TRBD1 or TRBD2 (5 bases each). In germline, CDR1 is LGHNA, CDR2 YSLEER. This CDR3 is 15 amino acids long. Trimming removed 5 bases from V and 2 bases from J, with 15 bases in between.

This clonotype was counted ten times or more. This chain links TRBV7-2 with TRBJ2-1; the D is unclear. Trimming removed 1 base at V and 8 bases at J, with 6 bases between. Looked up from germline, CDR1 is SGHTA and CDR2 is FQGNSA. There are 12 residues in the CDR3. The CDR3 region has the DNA TGTGCCAGCAGCTTAGGAACATATGAGCAGTTCTTC. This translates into CASSLGTYEQFF.

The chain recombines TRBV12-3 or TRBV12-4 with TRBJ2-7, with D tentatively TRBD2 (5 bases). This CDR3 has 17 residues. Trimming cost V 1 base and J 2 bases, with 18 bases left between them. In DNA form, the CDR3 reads TGTGCCAGCAGTTTAGGAGTGTCCCTAGAGGGCCCCTACGAGCAGTACTTC. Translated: CASSLGVSLEGPYEQYF.

Here the CDR3 reads CSARDQPAESQGAWETQYF. DNA for the CDR3: TGCAGTGCTAGAGATCAACCCGCCGAGTCTCAGGGGGCTTGGGAGACCCAGTACTTC. The chain is built from TRBV20-1 and TRBJ2-5; 8 nucleotides agree with TRBD1. Germline CDR1 DFQATT, CDR2 SNEGSKA (reference sequence). J lost 5 bases, V lost 0 bases, and 20 bases had no gene match. The CDR3 has 19 amino acids.